Presented here are 32 T cell receptor beta chains from one specimen sequenced in a study of control samples from healthy donors and cancer patients (dated by TCRdb to 2020 to 2021). The library came from the immunoSEQ multiplex PCR assay. TCRdb limited this immuneACCESS table to in-frame rearrangements with V and J called. A share of clones is missing; checked studies link under half to unresolved V genes, and the rest is unexplained. The sample table records approximately 110,000 clones; approximately 90% of these occur just once. The ten largest account for 15% to 20% of the sample. The sequencing input was blood. The receptor set was obtained from a woman aged 50 to 65 in good health.

The chain employs TRBV12-3 or TRBV12-4 and TRBJ2-1, with D tentatively TRBD2 (6 bases). This CDR3 region has 12 residues. V lost 5 bases to trimming and J lost 9 bases, with 11 bases between them. Written as DNA, the CDR3 is TGTGCCAGCAGTGAAATGGGGGGTGAGCAGTTCTTC. Translating it yields CASSEMGGEQFF.

This chain connects TRBV7-2 to TRBJ2-7; 8 nucleotides align to TRBD2. CDR3 length: 15 residues. Germline V gene sequence: CDR1 SGHTA, CDR2 FQGNSA. Trimming removed 5 bases from V and 3 bases from J; junction bases left unmatched: 9. The CDR3 region has the DNA TGTGCCAGCAGCGCTGGGGGGGCGGGAGGCTACGAGCAGTACGTC. Protein product: CASSAGGAGGYEQYV.

Here the CDR3 DNA reads TGTGCCAGCAGTAGACCGGGGGGCATAGAAAATGAGCAGTTCTTC. This gives the protein CASSRPGGIENEQFF. This sequence joins TRBV27 and TRBJ2-1, with a tentative D call TRBD2 (7 bases). Trimming cost V 5 bases and J 7 bases, with 18 bases left between them. This CDR3 has 15 residues. Germline V CDR1 and CDR2: MNHEY, SMNVEV (reference sequence).

The V call is TRBV7-9, the J call TRBJ2-1; D possibly matches TRBD1 or TRBD2 (6 bases each). Trimming took off 3 bases at V and 7 bases at J, with 25 bases between the two ends. Germline lookup yields CDR1 SEHNR and CDR2 FQNEAQ (reference sequence). CDR3 length: 18 amino acids. The CDR3 loop is CASSFAPWGRDLRNEQFF. CDR3 sequence (DNA): TGTGCCAGCAGCTTCGCCCCATGGGGGCGGGACCTGCGGAATGAGCAGTTCTTC.

This clone was observed a single time. V gene TRBV5-1 combines with J gene TRBJ2-5; TRBD1 agrees at 7 bases. Germline CDR1 and CDR2: SGHRS and YFSETQ. With V trimmed by 4 bases and J by 5 bases, 5 bases remained unmatched. There are 13 residues in the CDR3. The CDR3 coding sequence is TGCGCCAGCAGCGGGGACAGCCGGGAGACCCAGTACTTC. This translates into CASSGDSRETQYF.

The rearrangement links TRBV15 to TRBJ2-5; 12 bases align to TRBD2. Germline assignment: CDR1 LNHNV and CDR2 YYDKDF (reference sequence). This CDR3 spans 18 amino acids. J was trimmed by 1 base and V by 2 bases; bases with no gene match: 8. Here the CDR3 DNA reads TGTGCCACCAGCAGACGGACTAGCGGGACACGCGGCCAAGAGACCCAGTACTTC. It specifies CATSRRTSGTRGQETQYF.

The rearrangement uses TRBV5-4 and TRBJ1-2; D may be TRBD1 (5 bases). The CDR3 sequence is 17 residues long. V shed 4 bases and J shed 4 bases, with 23 bases lying between them. Germline V CDR1 and CDR2: SGHNT, YYREEE (reference sequence). CDR3 amino acids: CASSAAAPGRSSYGYTF. The CDR3 DNA sequence: TGTGCCAGCAGCGCGGCGGCACCGGGACGGTCTTCCTATGGCTACACCTTC.

J is TRBJ1-2 and V is TRBV9; D possibly corresponds to TRBD1 (5 bases). Germline V gives CDR1 SGDLS, CDR2 YYNGEE. There are 13 residues in the CDR3. Trimming left V 2 bases short and J 6 bases short, with 11 bases between. CDR3 nucleotide sequence: TGTGCCAGCAGCGTCTGGGGCGGGGATGGCTACACCTTC. It codes for CASSVWGGDGYTF.

The chain combines TRBV27 with TRBJ2-3; D gene ambiguous. The CDR3 consists of 16 residues. V lost 5 bases to trimming and J lost 4 bases, with 19 bases between them. Germline V lookup: CDR1 MNHEY, CDR2 SMNVEV (reference sequence). DNA for the CDR3: TGTGCCAGCAGTCCCACGGGCCTAAATTCCCCAGATACGCAGTATTTT. This encodes CASSPTGLNSPDTQYF.

This rearrangement joins TRBV3-1 (or the pseudogene TRBV3-2) to TRBJ2-5; D is ambiguous. This CDR3 is built from 11 residues. Trimming shortened V by 6 bases and J by 3 bases, and 5 bases separated the two germline ends. The V gene's germline CDR1 is LGHDT and CDR2 YNNKEL (reference sequence). The DNA of the CDR3 is TGTGCCAGCAGTCGAAAAGAGACCCAGTACTTC. It encodes CASSRKETQYF.

This rearrangement joins TRBV19 to TRBJ2-1; D call uncertain. V lost 4 bases, J lost 6 bases, and 16 bases lay in between. The CDR3 has 15 residues. Germline V lookup: CDR1 LNHDA, CDR2 SQIVND (reference sequence). This CDR3 reads CASSTLPAGVNEQFF. CDR3 nucleotides: TGTGCCAGTAGTACCCTCCCGGCTGGGGTCAATGAGCAGTTCTTC.

This clone was picked up one time. V and J are TRBV5-8 and TRBJ2-1, with 9 nucleotides matching TRBD2. Germline V gene lookup returns CDR1 SGHTS and CDR2 YDEGEE. This CDR3 has 15 amino acids. V dropped 4 bases and J dropped 6; count of bases not matched to a gene: 8. The CDR3 sequence: CASSPSGTSINEQFF. The CDR3 DNA reads as TGTGCCAGCAGCCCATCCGGGACTAGCATCAATGAGCAGTTCTTC.

The gene calls are TRBV7-7 and TRBJ2-1, with 11 bases lining up with TRBD1. There are 15 residues in the CDR3. CDR1 is SSHAT and CDR2 is FNYEAQ in the germline V gene (reference sequence). J was trimmed by 6 bases and V by 5 bases; bases with no gene match: 6. DNA for the CDR3: TGTGCCAGCAGCGCGGGGACAGGGGGGGGCAATGAGCAGTTCTTC. It translates to CASSAGTGGGNEQFF.

The sample holds one count of this clone. The chain recombines TRBV5-4 with TRBJ2-7; D gene ambiguous. The CDR3 length is 13 residues. The V end was cut by 2 bases, the J end by 6 bases, with 12 bases between. CDR1 and CDR2 from the germline V gene are SGHNT and YYREEE (reference sequence). CDR3 amino acids: CASSFARQGEQYV. Written as DNA, the CDR3 is TGTGCCAGCAGCTTCGCTAGACAAGGCGAGCAGTACGTC.

The V and J genes are TRBV18 and TRBJ2-2; possibly TRBD2 for D (6 bases). V gave up 5 bases and J gave up 4 bases, with 8 bases separating them. The length of the CDR3 is 13 residues. Germline V gives CDR1 KGHSH, CDR2 LQKENI. This chain's CDR3 is CASSGGLTGELFF. For the CDR3, the DNA is TGTGCCAGCTCAGGGGGACTCACCGGGGAGCTGTTTTTT. Complete variable domain (other parts from reference TRBV18 and TRBJ2-2): NAGVMQNPRHLVRRRGQEARLRCSPMKGHSHVYWYRQLPEEGLKFMVYLQKENIIDESGMPKERFSAEFPKEGPSILRIQQVVRGDSAAYFCASSGGLTGELFFGEGSRLTVL.

The rearrangement uses TRBV18 and TRBJ1-1, with D hard to call. The CDR3 loop spans 18 amino acids. Trimming shortened V by 6 bases and J by 0 bases, and 23 bases separated the two germline ends. Looked up from germline, CDR1 is KGHSH and CDR2 is LQKENI. The CDR3 is CASSPPSGALPLNTEAFF. CDR3 DNA: TGTGCCAGCTCCCCCCCTTCGGGAGCGCTTCCCTTGAACACTGAAGCTTTCTTT.

The chain is built from TRBV7-2 and TRBJ2-7, with 7 bases lining up with TRBD1. The J segment lost 4 bases and the V segment lost 0 bases, leaving 3 bases of the junction unmatched. Germline values: CDR1 SGHTA, CDR2 FQGNSA. The CDR3 runs to 14 residues. This chain's CDR3 is CASSLALTGYEQYV. DNA for the CDR3: TGTGCCAGCAGCTTAGCCCTGACAGGGTACGAGCAGTACGTC.

V and J are TRBV19 and TRBJ2-1; the D is unclear. The CDR3 contains 15 residues. Trimming shortened V by 6 bases and J by 2 bases, and 14 bases separated the two germline ends. Germline assignment: CDR1 LNHDA and CDR2 SQIVND (reference sequence). The CDR3 is CASSPQLATYNEQFF. The DNA of the CDR3 is TGTGCCAGTAGCCCACAGTTGGCTACCTACAATGAGCAGTTCTTC.

In this sample, this clone turned up a few times. Here the CDR3 DNA reads TGTGCCACCAGTGACGCCGACGGACAGGGCGCTGGAAACACCATATATTTT. It encodes CATSDADGQGAGNTIYF. The chain uses TRBV24-1 and TRBJ1-3; TRBD1 agrees at 8 bases. With 4 bases clipped from V and 2 bases from J, the junction kept 9 bases outside the gene matches. The CDR3 totals 17 residues. In germline, CDR1 is KGHDR, CDR2 SFDVKD.

The gene calls are TRBV5-6 and TRBJ1-6; the D gene is possibly TRBD1 (6 bases). Trimming removed 0 bases at V and 10 bases at J, with 11 bases between. The germline V gene encodes CDR1 SGHDT and CDR2 YYEEEE. This CDR3 comprises 14 residues. The CDR3 DNA is TGTGCCAGCAGCTTGGTGGGGGCGCGGTCACCCCTCCACTTT. Amino acids: CASSLVGARSPLHF.

The chain links TRBV5-4 to TRBJ1-1; no clear D gene. CDR1 SGHNT and CDR2 YYREEE come from the germline V gene (reference sequence). The CDR3 sequence is 15 residues long. Trimming stripped 2 bases from V and 0 bases from J, with 11 bases between. DNA of the CDR3: TGTGCCAGCAGCTTACGGGCAGGTATGAACACTGAAGCTTTCTTT. It translates to CASSLRAGMNTEAFF.

In nucleotides, the CDR3 is TGTGCCAGCAGCCGCTACCCCGGGACTAGCGGGAGCACCGACAATGAGCAGTTCTTC. It codes for CASSRYPGTSGSTDNEQFF. The chain joins TRBV6-2 or TRBV6-3 to TRBJ2-1; the match to TRBD2 covers 14 bases. Trimming took 6 bases from V and 5 from J; bases not matched to a gene: 15. In germline, CDR1 is MNHEY, CDR2 SVGEGT. This CDR3 spans 19 amino acids.

This clone was found once. The sample holds other DNA sequences that translate to the same CDR3. The rearrangement uses TRBV11-2 and TRBJ2-7; D remains ambiguous. The V gene lost 1 base and the J gene lost 4 bases, with 11 bases spanning the gap. Germline assignment: CDR1 SGHAT and CDR2 FQNNGV. This CDR3 has 14 residues. The CDR3 sequence: CASSLADGGYEQYF. DNA for the CDR3: TGTGCCAGCAGCTTAGCGGACGGTGGATACGAGCAGTACTTC.

The rearrangement uses TRBV5-1 and TRBJ2-1; D is perhaps TRBD2 (6 bases). V was shortened by 4 bases and J by 5 bases, with 13 bases between the two germline ends. Per germline, CDR1 SGHRS and CDR2 YFSETQ. This CDR3 is 14 amino acids long. CDR3 region: CASSGGDEHNEQFF. The CDR3 region has the DNA TGCGCCAGCAGCGGCGGGGACGAACACAATGAGCAGTTCTTC.

The J gene is TRBJ2-2, the V gene TRBV5-1; the D call may be TRBD1 or TRBD2 (5 bases each). This CDR3 region has 16 residues. CDR1 is SGHRS and CDR2 is YFSETQ in the germline V gene. Trimming removed 4 bases at V and 6 bases at J, with 19 bases between. CDR3 sequence: CASSLRDGPSSGELFF. CDR3 nucleotides: TGCGCCAGCAGCCTAAGGGACGGCCCCTCGTCCGGGGAGCTGTTTTTT.

The J gene is TRBJ1-6, the V gene TRBV5-1; tentative D call: TRBD1 (5 bases). The CDR3 contains 14 residues. V lost 2 bases and J lost 5, with 8 bases in between. Per the germline V gene, CDR1 is SGHRS and CDR2 is YFSETQ. The CDR3 region has the DNA TGCGCCAGCAGCTTAATAGGGGATAATTCACCCCTCCACTTT. This gives the protein CASSLIGDNSPLHF.

The chain couples TRBV11-3 to TRBJ2-2; D is uncertain. The germline gives CDR1 SGHNT, CDR2 YENEEA. The CDR3 is 13 residues long. V was pared by 0 bases and J by 5 bases, with 4 bases between. This CDR3 is CASSLEATGELFF. CDR3 DNA sequence: TGTGCCAGCAGCTTAGAAGCTACCGGGGAGCTGTTTTTT. Looking up the rest from reference TRBV11-3 and TRBJ2-2 gives the full variable domain: EAGVVQSPRYKIIEKKQPVAFWCNPISGHNTLYWYLQNLGQGPELLIRYENEEAVDDSQLPKDRFSAERLKGVDSTLKIQPAELGDSAVYLCASSLEATGELFFGEGSRLTVL.

This chain joins TRBV7-2 and TRBJ2-5; 8 nucleotides agree with TRBD2. The CDR3 covers 16 residues. V shed 4 bases, J shed 0 bases, and the junction held 7 bases outside the gene matches. The germline V gene encodes CDR1 SGHTA and CDR2 FQGNSA. The CDR3 region is CASSSLLAEDQETQYF. Here the CDR3 DNA reads TGTGCCAGCAGCTCCCTACTAGCGGAAGACCAAGAGACCCAGTACTTC. The full variable domain, in which reference TRBV7-2 and TRBJ2-5 provide the parts outside the CDR3, is GAGVSQSPSNKVTEKGKDVELRCDPISGHTALYWYRQSLGQGLEFLIYFQGNSAPDKSGLPSDRFSAERTGGSVSTLTIQRTQQEDSAVYLCASSSLLAEDQETQYFGPGTRLLVL.

This chain links TRBV12-3 or TRBV12-4 with TRBJ1-2; D not certain. V dropped 0 bases and J dropped 0 bases, with 2 bases sitting between them. The CDR3 has 13 amino acids. The CDR3 is CASSLAANYGYTF. The CDR3 DNA reads TGTGCCAGCAGTTTAGCGGCTAACTATGGCTACACCTTC.

The chain joins TRBV25-1 to TRBJ1-1; no definite D call. V dropped 4 bases and J dropped 6 bases, with 9 bases sitting between them. The CDR3 totals 12 residues. Germline CDR1 reads MGHDK; CDR2 reads SYGVNS. The CDR3, as DNA: TGTGCCAGCAGTGCCCTATCGGCTGAAGCTTTCTTT. As protein: CASSALSAEAFF.

J is TRBJ2-7 and V is TRBV11-2, with TRBD2 matching over 8 bases. The CDR3 sequence is 16 residues long. The trim removed 5 bases at V and 7 bases at J, leaving 16 bases unmatched. Germline V CDR1 and CDR2: SGHAT, FQNNGV. The CDR3, as DNA: TGTGCCAGCAGCCCGCCTCTTAGTGGGGGGACTAGGGAGCAGTACTTC. This codes for CASSPPLSGGTREQYF.

The sample holds a few counts of this clone. V is TRBV5-6 and J is TRBJ1-1; no clear D. In germline, CDR1 is SGHDT, CDR2 YYEEEE. CDR3 size: 13 residues. Trimming stripped 5 bases from V and 0 bases from J, with 8 bases between. CDR3 sequence: CASRMNLNTEAFF. As DNA, the CDR3 is TGTGCCAGCAGGATGAACCTGAACACTGAAGCTTTCTTT.